Below, 26 T cell receptor beta chains from the same sample are listed, as sequenced in a study of T cell repertoires in cytomegalovirus infection. Via MiXCR, TCRdb re-called the reads, giving one row per CDR3 protein. The repertoire holds 480,000 or so distinct CDR3 sequences, with about 11% as singletons. The sequenced material came from PBMCs. The receptors stem from a human donor in good health (CMV status not recorded). Some clones in this sample may be carry-over from other donors' samples.

The sample holds a few counts of this clonotype. The chain employs TRBV19 and TRBJ2-1; 10 nucleotides align to TRBD1. The CDR3 length is 15 residues. Looked up from germline, CDR1 is LNHDA and CDR2 is SQIVND (reference sequence). V gave up 7 bases and J gave up 2 bases; unmatched junction bases: 5. For the CDR3, the DNA is TGTGCCAGTACTAAGGGACAGGGGACCTACAATGAGCAGTTCTTC. Translating it yields CASTKGQGTYNEQFF.

The table lists this clonotype with many counts. J is TRBJ1-6 and V is TRBV6-1; D might be TRBD1 (5 bases). The germline V and J ends were trimmed by 6 bases and 7 bases, with 10 bases remaining between them. There are 13 residues in the CDR3. Germline loops: CDR1 MNHNS, CDR2 SASEGT. CDR3 protein: CASRGTTNSPLHF. In DNA, the CDR3 is TGTGCCAGCAGGGGGACTACGAATTCACCCCTCCACTTT.

The V call is TRBV28, the J call TRBJ2-1, with D perhaps matching TRBD2 (5 bases). Germline loops: CDR1 MDHEN, CDR2 SYDVKM. V was clipped by 5 bases and J by 3 bases, with 14 bases between them. The CDR3 runs to 15 residues. The CDR3 nucleotides are TGTGCCAGCAGTCCTGTGAGGGAGAGCTACAATGAGCAGTTCTTC. This translates into CASSPVRESYNEQFF.

This clonotype was picked up many times. The chain couples TRBV7-9 to TRBJ1-2; TRBD1 matches at 8 bases. After removal of 5 bases from V and 4 bases from J, the junction contained 15 bases not matched to a gene. Per germline, CDR1 SEHNR and CDR2 FQNEAQ (reference sequence). The CDR3 is made up of 17 amino acids. DNA for the CDR3: TGTGCCAGCAGCCTAGGACAGGGAGCGCATAGGAGCTATGGCTACACCTTC. It codes for CASSLGQGAHRSYGYTF.

This clonotype was found many times. The chain uses TRBV20-1 and TRBJ1-1; D remains unclear. Germline V gene lookup returns CDR1 DFQATT and CDR2 SNEGSKA (reference sequence). V dropped 6 bases and J dropped 4 bases, with 21 bases sitting between them. The CDR3 has 15 residues. The CDR3 reads CSAPERRSGGTEAFF. CDR3 bases: TGCAGTGCCCCCGAAAGGAGATCCGGAGGCACTGAAGCTTTCTTT.

This clonotype has a handful of counts. V is TRBV19 and J is TRBJ2-5; a weak D match, TRBD2 (6 bases). The CDR3 consists of 16 residues. Germline loops: CDR1 LNHDA, CDR2 SQIVND (reference sequence). V shed 5 bases and J shed 5 bases, with 21 bases lying between them. The CDR3 nucleotides are TGTGCCAGTAGTTGGACGGGACGCCCCGGAGGGGAGACCCAGTACTTC. Its protein product is CASSWTGRPGGETQYF.

The chain uses TRBV20-1 and TRBJ1-5; D gene ambiguous. The CDR3 sequence is 16 residues long. The V and J ends lost 1 base and 0 bases respectively, with 13 bases between them. Per the germline V gene, CDR1 is DFQATT and CDR2 is SNEGSKA (reference sequence). The CDR3 region has the DNA TGCAGTGCTAGAGCGGACGGACGGGGTAGCAATCAGCCCCAGCATTTT. Its protein product is CSARADGRGSNQPQHF.

This clonotype has a handful of counts. CDR3 sequence: CSARELAGIYNEQFF. The CDR3 DNA reads as TGCAGTGCTAGAGAACTAGCGGGGATCTACAATGAGCAGTTCTTC. The chain joins TRBV20-1 to TRBJ2-1; 10 bases map to TRBD2. The germline CDR1 and CDR2 sequences are DFQATT and SNEGSKA (reference sequence). The CDR3 totals 15 residues. Trimming removed 0 bases from V and 3 bases from J; junction bases left unmatched: 2.

J is TRBJ2-2 and V is TRBV9, with D uncertain. CDR1 and CDR2 (germline): SGDLS, YYNGEE. This CDR3 spans 16 amino acids. V was clipped by 0 bases and J by 5 bases, with 14 bases between them. For the CDR3, the DNA is TGTGCCAGCAGCGTAGAACGGGTTATAGGGACCGGGGAGCTGTTTTTT. Protein product: CASSVERVIGTGELFF.

This clonotype was observed many times. The J gene is TRBJ2-2, the V gene TRBV5-1, with TRBD2 as a possible D gene (5 bases). CDR1 is SGHRS, CDR2 YFSETQ, per germline. V shed 4 bases and J shed 1 base, with 11 bases lying between them. The CDR3 consists of 15 residues. The CDR3 region is CASSPDGLNTGELFF. CDR3 bases: TGCGCCAGCAGCCCGGACGGACTGAACACCGGGGAGCTGTTTTTT. The complete variable domain, with remaining parts taken from reference TRBV5-1 and TRBJ2-2, reads KAGVTQTPRYLIKTRGQQVTLSCSPISGHRSVSWYQQTPGQGLQFLFEYFSETQRNKGNFPGRFSGRQFSNSRSEMNVSTLELGDSALYLCASSPDGLNTGELFFGEGSRLTVL.

This clonotype was picked up many times. The chain combines TRBV10-3 with TRBJ2-1, with TRBD2 matching 10 bases. Germline values: CDR1 ENHRY, CDR2 SYGVKD. There are 16 residues in the CDR3. V trimming: 7 bases; J trimming: 1 base; junction bases outside the gene matches: 7. The CDR3 nucleotides are TGTGCCATCACCTCTAGCGGGAGAGGTTCCTACAATGAGCAGTTCTTC. It encodes CAITSSGRGSYNEQFF.

The chain couples TRBV18 to TRBJ2-7; tentative D call: TRBD2 (5 bases). Germline V gene data show CDR1 as KGHSH and CDR2 as LQKENI. There are 14 residues in the CDR3. Trimming removed 0 bases from V and 6 bases from J, with 12 bases in between. The CDR3 is CASSPPKVGGEQYF. CDR3 nucleotides: TGTGCCAGCTCACCACCGAAGGTCGGAGGCGAGCAGTACTTC.

This clonotype occurred a few times. This chain uses TRBV29-1 with TRBJ1-1, with D maybe TRBD1 (5 bases). The CDR3 length is 15 residues. CDR1 is SQVTM, CDR2 ANQGSEA, per germline. V was cut by 6 bases and J by 2 bases, with 19 bases left in between. The CDR3 sequence: CSVQREGSKNTEAFF. CDR3 DNA: TGCAGCGTACAAAGGGAGGGGAGTAAAAACACTGAAGCTTTCTTT.

The rearrangement links TRBV5-1 to TRBJ2-1; D tentatively reads TRBD1 or TRBD2 (5 bases each). The CDR3 totals 16 residues. Trimming took 0 bases from V and 3 from J, leaving 13 bases between them. The V gene's germline CDR1 is SGHRS and CDR2 YFSETQ. CDR3 loop: CASSLGGASLYNEQFF. The CDR3 DNA follows: TGCGCCAGCAGCTTGGGAGGGGCAAGCCTCTACAATGAGCAGTTCTTC.

This clonotype was seen at least ten times. The V and J genes are TRBV4-1 and TRBJ2-1, with 12 bases matching TRBD2. The CDR3 spans 16 residues. Germline V gives CDR1 MGHRA, CDR2 YSYEKL. The trim removed 0 bases at V and 5 bases at J, leaving 2 bases unmatched. As DNA, the CDR3 is TGCGCCAGCAGCCAAGAGACTAGCGGGGGCCACAATGAGCAGTTCTTC. This codes for CASSQETSGGHNEQFF.

This clonotype was recorded a few times. J is TRBJ2-5 and V is TRBV18; D may be TRBD1 (6 bases). The germline V and J ends were trimmed by 0 bases and 2 bases, with 10 bases remaining between them. Germline CDR1 KGHSH, CDR2 LQKENI. CDR3 size: 15 residues. The chain's CDR3 is CASSPPDRIQETQYF. DNA for the CDR3: TGTGCCAGCTCACCACCCGACAGGATACAAGAGACCCAGTACTTC.

This clonotype has at least ten counts. V and J are TRBV10-3 and TRBJ1-1; TRBD1 aligns across 7 bases. CDR3 length: 16 residues. The V gene's germline CDR1 is ENHRY and CDR2 SYGVKD. Unmatched junction bases numbered 9, after V lost 0 bases and J lost 5 bases. CDR3 in amino acids: CAISESAGTVGTEAFF. The CDR3, as DNA: TGTGCCATCAGTGAGTCTGCCGGGACAGTAGGGACTGAAGCTTTCTTT.

The sample holds many counts of this clonotype. This rearrangement joins TRBV7-8 to TRBJ1-2; the match to TRBD1 covers 7 bases. V was clipped by 2 bases and J by 8 bases; unmatched bases: 2. Germline V CDR1 and CDR2: SGHVS, FQNEAQ. The CDR3 totals 12 residues. CDR3 region: CASSLRQGGYTF. CDR3 DNA sequence: TGTGCCAGCAGCTTAAGACAGGGAGGCTACACCTTC.

This clonotype was recorded many times. V is TRBV12-3 or TRBV12-4 and J is TRBJ1-2, with D perhaps TRBD1 (5 bases). Deletions cut 4 bases from V and 8 bases from J, with 17 bases between. The CDR3 has 14 residues. CDR3 loop: CASSSDSFPRGYTF. CDR3 sequence (DNA): TGTGCCAGCAGTTCCGACAGCTTCCCTCGGGGCTACACCTTC.

This clonotype was counted ten times or more. J is TRBJ2-2 and V is TRBV7-3, with TRBD1 matching over 8 bases. The CDR3 extends over 16 amino acids. CDR1 is SGHTA, CDR2 FQGTGA, per germline. V dropped 2 bases and J dropped 4; count of bases not matched to a gene: 6. CDR3 in DNA: TGTGCCAGCAGCTTATCGGCAGGGGGCTTCACCGGGGAGCTGTTTTTT. It specifies CASSLSAGGFTGELFF.

This clonotype occurred many times. The CDR3 spells CASSRRYNEKLFF. The CDR3 DNA sequence: TGTGCCAGCAGCCGACGCTACAATGAAAAACTGTTTTTT. This chain links TRBV3-1 with TRBJ1-4; no clear D gene. This CDR3 comprises 13 residues. CDR1 and CDR2 (germline): LGHDT, YNNKEL (reference sequence). The V gene lost 4 bases and the J gene lost 5 bases, with 8 bases spanning the gap.

In this sample, this clonotype turned up once. The chain recombines TRBV9 with TRBJ2-7, with 8 nucleotides matching TRBD2. CDR3 length: 14 residues. V was clipped by 0 bases and J by 3 bases; unmatched bases: 2. CDR1 is SGDLS, CDR2 YYNGEE, per germline. The DNA for the CDR3 is TGTGCCAGCAGCGTAGAAGCGGGAGTCTACGAGCAGTACTTC. As protein: CASSVEAGVYEQYF.

J is TRBJ1-5 and V is TRBV5-4; D possibly corresponds to TRBD1 (5 bases). The CDR3 sequence is 12 residues long. Germline lookup yields CDR1 SGHNT and CDR2 YYREEE (reference sequence). The germline V and J ends were trimmed by 4 bases and 9 bases, with 11 bases remaining between them. The CDR3 spells CASSPDGGPQHF. For the CDR3, the DNA is TGTGCCAGCAGCCCCGACGGGGGGCCCCAGCATTTT.

The chain carries TRBV27 and TRBJ2-7; unclear D gene. With 3 bases removed from V and 1 base from J, the gap between germline ends came to 7 bases. The CDR3 covers 13 residues. CDR1 is MNHEY, CDR2 SMNVEV, per germline (reference sequence). This chain's CDR3 is CASSFLSSYEQYF. The CDR3 DNA reads as TGTGCCAGCAGTTTCCTCTCTTCCTACGAGCAGTACTTC.

V gene TRBV6-1 combines with J gene TRBJ1-5; 7 nucleotides match TRBD1. CDR3 length: 14 residues. Germline lookup yields CDR1 MNHNS and CDR2 SASEGT. Unmatched junction bases numbered 3, after V lost 4 bases and J lost 3 bases. The CDR3 nucleotides read TGTGCCAGCAGTGCGACAGGGAACAATCAGCCCCAGCATTTT. It specifies CASSATGNNQPQHF.

This chain joins TRBV4-2 and TRBJ1-4, with D hard to call. The CDR3 spans 16 residues. Trimming removed 1 base from V and 0 bases from J, with 9 bases in between. The germline CDR1 and CDR2 sequences are LGHNA and YNFKEQ. CDR3 sequence: CASSQGAGATNEKLFF. The CDR3 bases are TGTGCCAGCAGCCAAGGGGCGGGAGCAACTAATGAAAAACTGTTTTTT.